The 8 T cell receptor beta chains listed next were all sequenced from one sample in a study of cytomegalovirus exposure and HLA in healthy donors. PCR primers comprised 60 Vbeta and 13 Jbeta primers. Produced via immunoSEQ multiplex PCR; TCRdb's table is partial and in-frame only. Of about 150,000 clones listed, about 81% were seen once; the top ten hold roughly 7.7%. The sequencing sample was made of PBMCs. The receptors here all came from a woman aged 45-59 years in good health and CMV-seropositive.

The chain employs TRBV5-4 and TRBJ1-2, with D unresolved. Germline loops: CDR1 SGHNT, CDR2 YYREEE (reference sequence). V was shortened by 4 bases and J by 1 base, with 17 bases between the two germline ends. The CDR3 consists of 16 residues. The CDR3 DNA reads as TGTGCCAGCAGCGCGTTTAGCGGGTTGGGTAACTATGGCTACACCTTC. Residues: CASSAFSGLGNYGYTF.

J is TRBJ1-2 and V is TRBV15, with 8 bases that match TRBD1. The CDR3 is made up of 14 amino acids. V was pared by 5 bases and J by 8 bases, with 10 bases of the junction left unmatched. The germline V gene has CDR1 LNHNV and CDR2 YYDKDF (reference sequence). The CDR3 loop reads CATSLSQGAGGYTF. Here the CDR3 DNA reads TGTGCCACCAGCCTTTCGCAGGGGGCAGGGGGCTACACCTTC.

The rearrangement joins TRBV5-5 to TRBJ1-1; weak D call: TRBD1 (5 bases). Trimming shortened V by 2 bases and J by 7 bases, and 18 bases separated the two germline ends. Germline V gene data show CDR1 as SGHKS and CDR2 as YYEKEE (reference sequence). The CDR3 length is 15 residues. This CDR3 is CASSFKLVGTFEAFF. The CDR3, as DNA: TGTGCCAGCAGCTTTAAGTTAGTCGGGACTTTTGAAGCTTTCTTT.

V gene TRBV5-1 combines with J gene TRBJ2-6; D remains ambiguous. The CDR3 covers 16 residues. Trimming removed 0 bases from V and 0 bases from J, with 7 bases in between. Germline V gene lookup returns CDR1 SGHRS and CDR2 YFSETQ. DNA of the CDR3: TGCGCCAGCAGCTTGGAGGAGCTCTCTGGGGCCAACGTCCTGACTTTC. Protein: CASSLEELSGANVLTF.

This chain connects TRBV11-2 to TRBJ1-2; no clear D. Germline CDR1 is SGHAT and CDR2 is FQNNGV. Trimming stripped 2 bases from V and 4 bases from J, with 11 bases between. The CDR3 runs 14 residues. CDR3 in amino acids: CASSLTDIGYGYTF. CDR3 bases: TGTGCCAGCAGCTTAACCGACATCGGCTATGGCTACACCTTC.

V gene TRBV5-4 combines with J gene TRBJ1-1; 7 bases are shared with TRBD1. After removal of 3 bases from V and 5 bases from J, the junction contained 4 bases not matched to a gene. This CDR3 comprises 13 residues. The germline V gene encodes CDR1 SGHNT and CDR2 YYREEE (reference sequence). CDR3 residues: CASSWTGGTEAFF. CDR3 sequence (DNA): TGTGCCAGCAGCTGGACAGGCGGAACTGAAGCTTTCTTT.

V gene TRBV2 combines with J gene TRBJ2-1; D might be TRBD2 (6 bases). The length of the CDR3 is 14 residues. Germline CDR1 is SNHLY and CDR2 is FYNNEI. Trimming cost V 9 bases and J 3 bases, with 15 bases left between them. CDR3 bases: TGTGCCAGTTGTCAGGAGGGCGGCTACAATGAGCAGTTCTTC. This codes for CASCQEGGYNEQFF. Together with reference TRBV2 and TRBJ2-1, the CDR3 gives the full variable domain: EPEVTQTPSHQVTQMGQEVILRCVPISNHLYFYWYRQILGQKVEFLVSFYNNEISEKSEIFDDQFSVERPDGSNFTLKIRSTKLEDSAMYFCASCQEGGYNEQFFGPGTRLTVL.

The chain links TRBV9 to TRBJ2-7; D perhaps matches TRBD1 (5 bases). Trimming shortened V by 2 bases and J by 7 bases, and 19 bases separated the two germline ends. Germline CDR1 is SGDLS and CDR2 is YYNGEE. The CDR3 sequence is 15 residues long. The CDR3 DNA reads as TGTGCCAGCAGCGTTCTAGGGGTGGAGTATGAAGAGCAGTACTTC. Residues: CASSVLGVEYEEQYF.